Shown below are 10 T cell receptor beta chains from a single sample sequenced in a study of shared clonotypes between healthy human individuals. The table came from immunoSEQ multiplex PCR; TCRdb's copy has only in-frame clones and leaves some out. The sample includes approximately 2.4 million clones, approximately 94% of them seen just once. The sequenced sample was naive CD4+ T cells sorted from blood. Subset described: CD45RA+ positively selected. The source of these receptors is a man in his late teens or twenties in good health.

The rearrangement joins TRBV28 to TRBJ1-1; D is ambiguous. Germline lookup yields CDR1 MDHEN and CDR2 SYDVKM. This CDR3 spans 11 amino acids. Trimming cost V 7 bases and J 4 bases, with 7 bases left between them. CDR3 loop: CASKISTEAFF. The CDR3 coding sequence is TGTGCCAGCAAGATTAGCACTGAAGCTTTCTTT.

V is TRBV6-5 and J is TRBJ2-4; D unresolved. This CDR3 has 13 residues. Trimming pared 0 bases from V and 8 bases from J, leaving 8 bases between. CDR1 MNHEY and CDR2 SVGAGI come from the germline V gene. CDR3 coding DNA: TGTGCCAGCAGTTACTCGGGCTTGGACATTCAGTACTTC. Its translation: CASSYSGLDIQYF.

The V call is TRBV5-4, the J call TRBJ2-2; D may be TRBD2 (7 bases). Trimming took 6 bases from V and 13 from J, leaving 22 bases between them. Germline CDR1 SGHNT, CDR2 YYREEE (reference sequence). The CDR3 is made up of 14 amino acids. This CDR3 reads CASKRDTSRGVLFF. CDR3 DNA sequence: TGTGCCAGCAAGCGGGACACCTCGAGGGGAGTGCTGTTTTTT.

The J gene is TRBJ1-4, the V gene TRBV30, with 8 nucleotides matching TRBD1. The V and J ends lost 3 bases and 5 bases, in that order; junction bases with no gene match: 5. This CDR3 is built from 14 residues. Germline assignment: CDR1 GTSNPN and CDR2 SVGIG (reference sequence). Written as DNA, the CDR3 is TGTGCCTGGAGAGACAGGGGCGTGAATGAAAAACTGTTTTTT. Translating gives CAWRDRGVNEKLFF.

The genes are TRBV30 and TRBJ1-1, with 8 bases aligning to TRBD1. Looked up from germline, CDR1 is GTSNPN and CDR2 is SVGIG (reference sequence). The CDR3 runs 13 residues. Trimming at V came to 4 bases and at J to 3 bases, leaving 4 bases not matched to a gene. The CDR3 coding sequence is TGTGCCTGGAAGGAACAGGGGGACACTGAAGCTTTCTTT. Translation: CAWKEQGDTEAFF.

J is TRBJ2-7 and V is TRBV18; TRBD1 matches 9 bases. Germline loops: CDR1 KGHSH, CDR2 LQKENI. The V segment lost 6 bases and the J segment 5 bases; nucleotides outside the gene matches: 8. The CDR3 is 14 residues long. DNA of the CDR3: TGTGCCAGCTCCCCTACAGGGGGCCGCGACGAGCAGTACTTC. Translation: CASSPTGGRDEQYF.

This sequence joins TRBV18 and TRBJ2-3; D possibly corresponds to TRBD1 (6 bases). Between the trimmed V and J ends, which lost 3 bases and 3 bases, there was a span of 19 bases. The CDR3 runs 17 residues. CDR1 KGHSH and CDR2 LQKENI come from the germline V gene. CDR3 nucleotides: TGTGCCAGCTCACCCCGAACAGGGACATTCCGGACAGATACGCAGTATTTT. Translating it yields CASSPRTGTFRTDTQYF.

The V and J genes are TRBV10-3 and TRBJ2-7, with 7 bases identical to TRBD2. Germline CDR1 ENHRY, CDR2 SYGVKD. Trimming cost V 3 bases and J 5 bases; bases outside gene matches: 4. The CDR3 has 13 residues. The CDR3 DNA follows: TGTGCCATCAGTGATGGACGGGAGGACGAGCAGTACTTC. It specifies CAISDGREDEQYF.

The chain combines TRBV2 with TRBJ1-5, with D perhaps TRBD1 (5 bases). CDR1 and CDR2 (germline): SNHLY, FYNNEI. CDR3 size: 13 residues. With 5 bases removed from V and 5 bases from J, the gap between germline ends came to 10 bases. The DNA for the CDR3 is TGTGCCAGCAGTCGGGACGGCTATCAGCCCCAGCATTTT. Translated: CASSRDGYQPQHF.

The chain links TRBV18 to TRBJ2-1; 14 bases fit TRBD2. Trimming at V came to 3 bases and at J to 8 bases, leaving 6 bases not matched to a gene. The CDR3 runs to 16 residues. Germline V gene lookup returns CDR1 KGHSH and CDR2 LQKENI. The CDR3 sequence is CASSPARTSGRHEQFF. CDR3 nucleotides: TGTGCCAGCTCACCGGCCAGGACTAGCGGGAGGCATGAGCAGTTCTTC.